The subject of this entry is one T cell receptor (beta chain). The data stem from a study of cytomegalovirus exposure and HLA in healthy donors. PCR involved 60 Vbeta and 13 Jbeta primers. The assay was immunoSEQ multiplex PCR, and TCRdb's table has in-frame clones only and misses some. The sample shows more than 95,000 clones, less than 80% of them seen only once. The TCR comes from a man aged 25-40 years in good health and CMV-seronegative. The material sequenced was PBMCs.

The CDR3 DNA sequence: TGTGCCAGCAGCTTAGACGGGGTTTCCGAGCAGTACTTC. This sequence encodes CASSLDGVSEQYF. The rearrangement joins TRBV7-9 to TRBJ2-7, with D perhaps matching TRBD2 (5 bases). V lost 1 base and J lost 6, with 10 bases in between. This CDR3 is built from 13 residues. In germline, CDR1 is SEHNR, CDR2 FQNEAQ (reference sequence). The whole variable domain, filled in from reference TRBV7-9 and TRBJ2-7, reads DTGVSQNPRHKITKRGQNVTFRCDPISEHNRLYWYRQTLGQGPEFLTYFQNEAQLEKSRLLSDRFSAERPKGSFSTLEIQRTEQGDSAMYLCASSLDGVSEQYFGPGTRLTVT.